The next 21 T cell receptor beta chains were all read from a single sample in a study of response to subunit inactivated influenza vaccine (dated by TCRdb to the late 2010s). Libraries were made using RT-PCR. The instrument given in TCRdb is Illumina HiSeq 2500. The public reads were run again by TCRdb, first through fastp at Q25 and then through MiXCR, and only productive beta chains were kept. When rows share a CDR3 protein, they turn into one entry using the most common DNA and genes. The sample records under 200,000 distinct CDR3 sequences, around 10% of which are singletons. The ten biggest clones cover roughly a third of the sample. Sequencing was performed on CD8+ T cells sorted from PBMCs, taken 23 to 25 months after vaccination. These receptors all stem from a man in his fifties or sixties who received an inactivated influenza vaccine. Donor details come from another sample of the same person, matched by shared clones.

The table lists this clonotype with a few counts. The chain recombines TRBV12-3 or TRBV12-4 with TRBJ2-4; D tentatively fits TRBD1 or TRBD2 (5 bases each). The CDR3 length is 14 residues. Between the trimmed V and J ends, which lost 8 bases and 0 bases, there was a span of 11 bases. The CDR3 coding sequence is TGTGCCAGCCGGGACGGAGTAGCCAAAAACATTCAGTACTTC. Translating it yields CASRDGVAKNIQYF.

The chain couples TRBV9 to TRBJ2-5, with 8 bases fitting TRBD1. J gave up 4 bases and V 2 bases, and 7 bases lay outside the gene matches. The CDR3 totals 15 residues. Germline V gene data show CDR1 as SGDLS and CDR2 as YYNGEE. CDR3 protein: CASSVQGAKGETQYF. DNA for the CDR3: TGTGCCAGCAGCGTTCAGGGGGCAAAAGGAGAGACCCAGTACTTC.

Here the CDR3 reads CASSLSGGVPEAFF. CDR3 nucleotide sequence: TGTGCCAGCAGCTTATCAGGGGGCGTTCCTGAAGCTTTCTTT. This chain uses TRBV7-9 with TRBJ1-1, with 8 nucleotides matching TRBD1. V was clipped by 2 bases and J by 6 bases; unmatched bases: 5. Germline loops: CDR1 SEHNR, CDR2 FQNEAQ (reference sequence). CDR3 length: 14 amino acids.

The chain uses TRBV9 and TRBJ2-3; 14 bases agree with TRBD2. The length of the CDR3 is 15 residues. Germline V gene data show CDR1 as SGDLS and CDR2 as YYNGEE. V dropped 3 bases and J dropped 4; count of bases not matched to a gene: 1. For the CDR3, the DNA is TGTGCCAGCAGCGGGACTAGCGGGGGGCCAGATACGCAGTATTTT. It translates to CASSGTSGGPDTQYF.

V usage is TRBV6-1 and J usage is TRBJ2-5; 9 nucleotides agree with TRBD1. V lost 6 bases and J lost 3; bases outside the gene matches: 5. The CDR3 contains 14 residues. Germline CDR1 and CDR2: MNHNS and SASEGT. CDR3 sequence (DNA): TGTGCCAGCAGGCGACAGGGGGGGGAAGAGACCCAGTACTTC. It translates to CASRRQGGEETQYF.

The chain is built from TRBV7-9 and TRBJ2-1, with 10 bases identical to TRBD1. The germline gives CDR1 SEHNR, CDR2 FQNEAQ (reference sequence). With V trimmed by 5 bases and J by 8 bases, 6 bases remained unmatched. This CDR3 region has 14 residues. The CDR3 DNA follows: TGTGCCAGCAGCCCTAGGACAGGGGGGCATGAGCAGTTCTTC. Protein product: CASSPRTGGHEQFF.

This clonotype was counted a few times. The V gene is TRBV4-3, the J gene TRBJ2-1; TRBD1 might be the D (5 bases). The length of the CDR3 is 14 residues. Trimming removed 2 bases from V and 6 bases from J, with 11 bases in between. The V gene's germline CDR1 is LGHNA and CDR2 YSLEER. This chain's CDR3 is CASSQYQGFNEQFF. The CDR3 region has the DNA TGCGCCAGCAGCCAATATCAGGGTTTCAATGAGCAGTTCTTC.

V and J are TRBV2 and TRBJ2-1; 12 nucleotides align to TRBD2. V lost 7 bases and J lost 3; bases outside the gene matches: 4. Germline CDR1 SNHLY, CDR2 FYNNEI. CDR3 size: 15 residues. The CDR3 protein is CASTSGRANYNEQFF. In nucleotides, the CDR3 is TGTGCCAGCACTAGCGGGAGGGCAAACTACAATGAGCAGTTCTTC.

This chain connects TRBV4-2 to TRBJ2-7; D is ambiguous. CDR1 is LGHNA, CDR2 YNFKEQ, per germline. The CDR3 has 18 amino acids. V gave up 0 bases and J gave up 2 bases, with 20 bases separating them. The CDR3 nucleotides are TGTGCCAGCAGCCAAGATATTTCGGGTATAGACTTAACCTACGAGCAGTACTTC. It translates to CASSQDISGIDLTYEQYF.

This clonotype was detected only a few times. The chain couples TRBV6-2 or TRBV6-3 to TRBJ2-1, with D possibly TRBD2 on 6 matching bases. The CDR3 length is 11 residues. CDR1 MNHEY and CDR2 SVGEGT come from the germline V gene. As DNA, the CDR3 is TGTGCGTCTTCAGCGGGTCTGTGGCAGTTCTTC. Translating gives CASSAGLWQFF.

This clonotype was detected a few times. CDR3 nucleotides: TGTGCCAGCAGCCCGAGGGACAGGGGGCAGAAACTGTTTTTT. Translation gives CASSPRDRGQKLFF. V gene TRBV7-2 combines with J gene TRBJ1-4, with 12 bases identical to TRBD1. CDR1 is SGHTA, CDR2 FQGNSA, per germline. The trim removed 5 bases at V and 11 bases at J, leaving 6 bases unmatched. This CDR3 has 14 amino acids. The entire variable domain, with the rest obtained from reference TRBV7-2 and TRBJ1-4, is as follows: GAGVSQSPSNKVTEKGKDVELRCDPISGHTALYWYRQSLGQGLEFLIYFQGNSAPDKSGLPSDRFSAERTGGSVSTLTIQRTQQEDSAVYLCASSPRDRGQKLFFGSGTQLSVL.

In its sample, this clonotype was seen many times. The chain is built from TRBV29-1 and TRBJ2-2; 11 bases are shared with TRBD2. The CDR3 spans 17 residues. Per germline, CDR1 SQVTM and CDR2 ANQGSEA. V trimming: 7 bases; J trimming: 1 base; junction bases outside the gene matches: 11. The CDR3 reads CSALGASGRLNTGELFF. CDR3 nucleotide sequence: TGCAGCGCCCTGGGGGCTAGCGGGAGGCTGAACACCGGGGAGCTGTTTTTT.

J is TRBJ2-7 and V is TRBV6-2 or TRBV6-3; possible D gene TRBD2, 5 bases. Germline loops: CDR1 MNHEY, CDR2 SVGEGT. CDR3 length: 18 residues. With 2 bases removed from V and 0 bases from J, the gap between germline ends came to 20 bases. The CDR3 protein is CASSYPSHAGWSSYEQYF. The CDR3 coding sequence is TGTGCCAGCAGTTACCCATCCCACGCGGGCTGGAGCTCCTACGAGCAGTACTTC.

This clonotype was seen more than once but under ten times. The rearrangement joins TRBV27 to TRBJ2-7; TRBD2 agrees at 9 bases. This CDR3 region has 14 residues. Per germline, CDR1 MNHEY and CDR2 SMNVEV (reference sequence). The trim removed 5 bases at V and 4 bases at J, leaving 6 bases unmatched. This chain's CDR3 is CASSRSGRIYEQYF. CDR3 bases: TGTGCCAGCAGTCGTAGCGGGAGAATTTACGAGCAGTACTTC.

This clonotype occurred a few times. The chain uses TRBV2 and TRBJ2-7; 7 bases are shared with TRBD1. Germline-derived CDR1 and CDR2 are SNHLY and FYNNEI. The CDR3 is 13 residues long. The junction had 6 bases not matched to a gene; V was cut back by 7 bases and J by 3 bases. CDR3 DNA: TGTGCCAGCAAAGGGACAGCAAGCTACGAGCAGTACTTC. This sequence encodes CASKGTASYEQYF.

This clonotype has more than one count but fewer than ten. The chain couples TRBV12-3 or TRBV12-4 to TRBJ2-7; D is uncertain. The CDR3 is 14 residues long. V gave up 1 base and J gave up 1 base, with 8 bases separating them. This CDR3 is CASSLGGESYEQYF. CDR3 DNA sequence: TGTGCCAGCAGTTTAGGCGGAGAGTCCTACGAGCAGTACTTC.

The CDR3 region has the DNA TGTGCCACGATACCTCGGACCATAGCCAAAAACATTCAGTACTTC. Translated, it gives CATIPRTIAKNIQYF. The chain uses TRBV28 and TRBJ2-4; D remains ambiguous. This CDR3 has 15 residues. Germline CDR1 is MDHEN and CDR2 is SYDVKM. Trimming shortened V by 10 bases and J by 0 bases, and 16 bases separated the two germline ends.

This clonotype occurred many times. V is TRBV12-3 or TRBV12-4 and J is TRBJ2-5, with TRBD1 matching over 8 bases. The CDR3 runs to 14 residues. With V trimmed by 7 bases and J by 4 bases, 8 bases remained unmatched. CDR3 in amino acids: CASNDRGSGETQYF. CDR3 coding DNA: TGTGCCAGCAACGACAGGGGATCGGGAGAGACCCAGTACTTC.

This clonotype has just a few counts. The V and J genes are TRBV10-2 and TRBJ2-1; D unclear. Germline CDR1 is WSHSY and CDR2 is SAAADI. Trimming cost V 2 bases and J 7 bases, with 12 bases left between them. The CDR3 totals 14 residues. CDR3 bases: TGCGCCAGCAGTGAGCACGTCAGTTGGAATGAGCAGTTCTTC. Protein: CASSEHVSWNEQFF.

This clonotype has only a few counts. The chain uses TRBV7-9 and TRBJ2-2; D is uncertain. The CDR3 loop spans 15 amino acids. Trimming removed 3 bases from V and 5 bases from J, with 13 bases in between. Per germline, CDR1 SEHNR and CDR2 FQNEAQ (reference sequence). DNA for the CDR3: TGTGCCAGCAGCTTCGGGCCTCTCGCGACCGGGGAGCTGTTTTTT. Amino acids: CASSFGPLATGELFF.

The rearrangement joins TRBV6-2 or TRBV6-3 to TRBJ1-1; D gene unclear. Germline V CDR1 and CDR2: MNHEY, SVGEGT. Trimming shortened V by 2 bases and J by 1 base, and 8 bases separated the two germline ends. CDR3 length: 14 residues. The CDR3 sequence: CASSYVASNTEAFF. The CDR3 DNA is TGTGCCAGCAGTTACGTGGCTTCGAACACTGAAGCTTTCTTT.